Detailed here is one TCR beta chain. Its antigen is as yet unknown. Clones were sequenced by immunoSEQ multiplex PCR, and TCRdb holds only the in-frame ones, with some missing. The table shows about 80,000 clones, with around nine tenths occurring only once. The sample is drawn from a study of OX40 agonist ivuxolimab in advanced cancers. Study-wide results and limits: Some nonresponders additionally presented with little normalized T-cell clonal expansion.

The CDR3 totals 14 residues. Trimming took 6 bases from V and 5 from J; bases not matched to a gene: 5. CDR1 and CDR2 (germline): MNHNY, SVGAGI (reference sequence). The sample in question was CD4+ or CD8+ T cells sorted from blood, obtained in a trial of the OX40 agonist ivuxolimab. The chain uses TRBV6-6 and TRBJ2-5; TRBD2 matches at 11 bases. This receptor was identified in an adult with an advanced solid tumor such as melanoma, head and neck, liver or kidney cancer. The CDR3 region is CASRLAGDDETQYF. The DNA for the CDR3 is TGTGCCAGCAGACTAGCGGGAGACGATGAGACCCAGTACTTC.